The 17 T cell receptor beta chains reported below all come from one sample, sequenced in a study of Graves' ophthalmopathy and Graves' hyperthyroidism. Amplified TCR beta CDR3 regions were obtained using RNA transcripts as template. Following a first-round RT-PCR that used HTBI primers, a second-round multiplex PCR was carried out. TCRdb reanalysed the multiplex PCR reads using MiXCR and keeps one entry per CDR3 protein. The sample yields roughly 600,000 distinct CDR3 sequences, roughly 40% seen once. Sequenced material: peripheral blood or thyroid tissue (not recorded which). The receptors originated from an adult man with Graves' hyperthyroidism.

This chain uses TRBV13 with TRBJ1-4, with D possibly being TRBD1 (5 bases). Trimming removed 6 bases from V and 3 bases from J, with 11 bases in between. The germline CDR1 and CDR2 sequences are PRHDT and FYEKMQ (reference sequence). The CDR3 consists of 14 residues. DNA of the CDR3: TGTGCCAGCAGTGCCGGGGGGGCTAATGAAAAACTGTTTTTT. This codes for CASSAGGANEKLFF.

This clonotype was recorded many times. The chain couples TRBV19 to TRBJ1-1; D ambiguous. Germline CDR1 reads LNHDA; CDR2 reads SQIVND (reference sequence). V was trimmed by 4 bases and J by 1 base, leaving 10 bases between them. The CDR3 runs 14 residues. The CDR3 loop reads CASSTPTGNTEAFF. The CDR3 nucleotides read TGTGCCAGTAGTACCCCGACTGGGAACACTGAAGCTTTCTTT.

This clonotype was seen a few times. The chain has TRBV5-1 and TRBJ2-7; D perhaps matches TRBD2 (6 bases). Germline V gene sequence: CDR1 SGHRS, CDR2 YFSETQ. The CDR3 spans 14 residues. The germline V and J ends were trimmed by 0 bases and 5 bases, with 12 bases remaining between them. CDR3 sequence (DNA): TGCGCCAGCAGCTTGGTGGTAGGGAGGCACGAGCAGTACTTC. Its translation: CASSLVVGRHEQYF. The full variable domain, with the rest looked up from reference TRBV5-1 and TRBJ2-7, is KAGVTQTPRYLIKTRGQQVTLSCSPISGHRSVSWYQQTPGQGLQFLFEYFSETQRNKGNFPGRFSGRQFSNSRSEMNVSTLELGDSALYLCASSLVVGRHEQYFGPGTRLTVT.

This clonotype was recorded at least ten times. The chain joins TRBV6-5 to TRBJ2-5; 10 nucleotides agree with TRBD1. Germline values: CDR1 MNHEY, CDR2 SVGAGI. Trimming cost V 0 bases and J 5 bases; bases outside gene matches: 3. The CDR3 has 15 amino acids. CDR3 sequence (DNA): TGTGCCAGCAGTTACTCGGGACAGGGGCGGGAGACCCAGTACTTC. It codes for CASSYSGQGRETQYF.

This clonotype was counted a few times. This rearrangement joins TRBV4-1 to TRBJ1-1; the D is unclear. Germline V lookup: CDR1 MGHRA, CDR2 YSYEKL. CDR3 length: 16 amino acids. Trimming left V 2 bases short and J 1 base short, with 14 bases between. The CDR3 DNA follows: TGCGCCAGCAGCCAACTCCCTTTTTGGGAGAACACTGAAGCTTTCTTT. This codes for CASSQLPFWENTEAFF.

V usage is TRBV7-8 and J usage is TRBJ2-6; D could derive from TRBD1 or TRBD2 (6 bases each). CDR1 is SGHVS, CDR2 FQNEAQ, per germline. This CDR3 has 15 residues. V was clipped by 5 bases and J by 4 bases, with 12 bases between them. The CDR3 nucleotides read TGTGCCAGCAGCCAAGGGGGGACAGGGGCCAACGTCCTGACTTTC. Translation gives CASSQGGTGANVLTF.

The chain uses TRBV13 and TRBJ1-2, with no clear D. The CDR3 covers 13 residues. The V end was cut by 5 bases, the J end by 10 bases, with 17 bases between. The germline CDR1 and CDR2 sequences are PRHDT and FYEKMQ (reference sequence). CDR3 amino acids: CASSATGSFAYTF. Here the CDR3 DNA reads TGTGCCAGCAGCGCAACCGGATCTTTCGCCTACACCTTC.

The chain recombines TRBV29-1 with TRBJ2-7; TRBD1 agrees at 7 bases. The CDR3 is made up of 11 amino acids. Germline V gene sequence: CDR1 SQVTM, CDR2 ANQGSEA. After removal of 8 bases from V and 2 bases from J, the junction contained 3 bases not matched to a gene. The CDR3 spells CSQDRTYEQYF. The CDR3 nucleotides read TGCAGCCAGGACAGGACCTACGAGCAGTACTTC.

This clonotype was counted many times. The rearrangement joins TRBV11-2 to TRBJ2-5, with no clear D. The ends were cut back, 6 bases at V and 5 bases at J, with 10 bases in the middle. Germline loops: CDR1 SGHAT, CDR2 FQNNGV. There are 12 residues in the CDR3. In nucleotides, the CDR3 is TGTGCCAGCAGGCGAGGTTGGGAGACCCAGTACTTC. It yields the protein CASRRGWETQYF.

This chain connects TRBV5-8 to TRBJ2-5; TRBD1 agrees at 10 bases. Germline V gene lookup returns CDR1 SGHTS and CDR2 YDEGEE. The CDR3 sequence is 14 residues long. After removal of 3 bases from V and 5 bases from J, the junction contained 4 bases not matched to a gene. In nucleotides, the CDR3 is TGTGCCAGCAGCTCAGACAGGGGGCCGGAGACCCAGTACTTC. Its protein product is CASSSDRGPETQYF.

This clonotype has at least ten counts. The rearrangement links TRBV7-3 to TRBJ2-2, with 10 bases aligning to TRBD2. The CDR3 loop spans 15 amino acids. V gave up 4 bases and J gave up 5 bases; unmatched junction bases: 4. The germline CDR1 and CDR2 sequences are SGHTA and FQGTGA. CDR3 region: CASSSISGRTGELFF. For the CDR3, the DNA is TGTGCCAGCAGCTCTATTAGCGGGAGGACCGGGGAGCTGTTTTTT.

There are many counts of this clonotype. V is TRBV20-1 and J is TRBJ1-2, with D perhaps matching TRBD1 (5 bases). Deletions cut 3 bases from V and 7 bases from J, with 27 bases between. Looked up from germline, CDR1 is DFQATT and CDR2 is SNEGSKA (reference sequence). The CDR3 has 17 amino acids. CDR3 sequence (DNA): TGCAGTGCTAGGGACCGTACGGGACGGACCGGGGAGGGTGGCTACACCTTC. It is translated as CSARDRTGRTGEGGYTF.

The rearrangement joins TRBV7-9 to TRBJ2-2, with D unresolved. The CDR3 has 13 amino acids. Germline V gene data show CDR1 as SEHNR and CDR2 as FQNEAQ (reference sequence). With 9 bases removed from V and 6 bases from J, the gap between germline ends came to 14 bases. The CDR3 here is CASTHIGAGELFF. The CDR3 DNA is TGTGCCAGTACCCATATTGGGGCCGGGGAGCTGTTTTTT.

The gene calls are TRBV12-3 or TRBV12-4 and TRBJ1-5; 9 positions match TRBD1. The CDR3 is 15 residues long. The CDR3 is CASGSQGAWGETQHF. CDR3 sequence (DNA): TGTGCTAGTGGTTCACAGGGGGCTTGGGGAGAGACCCAGCATTTT.

In the case of this clonotype: This may be a read error: a much more frequent sequence differs by one nucleotide. This chain uses TRBV2 with TRBJ2-5, with D possibly being TRBD1 (6 bases). Germline-derived CDR1 and CDR2 are SNHLY and FYNNEI. This CDR3 region has 14 residues. V was shortened by 6 bases and J by 5 bases, with 16 bases between the two germline ends. This CDR3 reads CASRAIDRSETQYF. CDR3 nucleotides: TGTGCCAGCAGGGCCATTGACAGGTCTGAGACCCAGTACTTC.

With regard to this clonotype: It may be a read error: a sequence one base away is much more abundant. CDR3 protein: CAWSVQYRELQGYTF. The CDR3 DNA is TGTGCCTGGAGTGTACAGTACAGGGAACTTCAAGGCTACACCTTC. This sequence joins TRBV30 and TRBJ1-2; possibly TRBD1 for D (6 bases). CDR3 length equals 15 residues. The V gene's germline CDR1 is GTSNPN and CDR2 SVGIG (reference sequence). V lost 0 bases, J lost 8 bases, and 19 bases lay in between.

Concerning this clonotype itself: Given a much more abundant clone one base away, this may be a read error. The chain has TRBV7-9 and TRBJ2-7, with TRBD2 matching over 7 bases. Germline CDR1 is SEHNR and CDR2 is FQNEAQ (reference sequence). The junction had 4 bases not matched to a gene; V was cut back by 0 bases and J by 5 bases. The CDR3 consists of 14 residues. CDR3: CASSLAGGEDEQYF. CDR3 DNA: TGTGCCAGCAGCTTAGCGGGAGGGGAGGACGAGCAGTACTTC.